These 18 T cell receptor beta chains originate from one sample sequenced in a study of vaccination and CD4 T cells after COVID-19. Treatment denoted: 10-day PBMC culture with coronavirus spike peptide pools or control peptides (ViraFEST assay). Their antigens remain unidentified. Sequenced with the Oncomine TCR Beta short-read assay was DNA taken from cultured CD4+ T cells. Via MiXCR, TCRdb re-called the PCR reads, giving one row per CDR3 protein. The data contain some 10,000 distinct CDR3 sequences, roughly 23% of them singletons. Sequenced material: CD4+ T cells from blood, cultured in vitro, taken after SARS-CoV-2 vaccination. These receptors all come from a human donor who had recovered from COVID-19.

Points on this clonotype: The CDR3 does not end in the conserved phenylalanine or tryptophan, so this is likely a read error. The gene calls are TRBV20-1 and TRBJ2-3; D unclear. V was clipped by 5 bases and J by 0 bases, with 9 bases between them. Germline-derived CDR1 and CDR2 are DFQATT and SNEGSKA (reference sequence). The CDR3 length is 13 residues. CDR3 DNA sequence: TGCAGTGCTCTCTATCTGAGCACAGATACGCAGTATTCT. Residues: CSALYLSTDTQYS.

This clonotype was found a few times. The rearrangement uses TRBV12-3 or TRBV12-4 and TRBJ2-7; 9 bases map to TRBD2. The trim removed 3 bases at V and 7 bases at J, leaving 13 bases unmatched. There are 16 residues in the CDR3. The chain's CDR3 is CASSFYGLANPSEQYF. CDR3 DNA: TGTGCCAGCAGTTTTTACGGACTAGCGAATCCTAGTGAGCAGTACTTC.

J is TRBJ2-1 and V is TRBV28; either TRBD1 or TRBD2 may fit D (5 bases each). Germline CDR1 is MDHEN and CDR2 is SYDVKM. The length of the CDR3 is 11 residues. Trimming took 3 bases from V and 16 from J, leaving 13 bases between them. The CDR3 nucleotides are TGTGCCAGCAGTTTCCGGGACGGAGCCTTCTTC. Its translation is CASSFRDGAFF.

This clonotype occurred a few times. The chain couples TRBV5-6 to TRBJ1-1; a possible D gene is TRBD1 (6 bases). V lost 1 base and J 1 base, leaving 14 bases between the germline ends. This CDR3 has 16 amino acids. Germline CDR1 SGHDT, CDR2 YYEEEE. CDR3 sequence reads: CASSLYGRGGNTEAFF. The CDR3 DNA reads as TGTGCCAGCAGCTTGTACGGCAGGGGAGGGAACACTGAAGCTTTCTTT.

The chain links TRBV28 to TRBJ1-6; D call uncertain. CDR1 and CDR2 (germline): MDHEN, SYDVKM. This CDR3 is 16 amino acids long. V was trimmed by 7 bases and J by 8 bases, leaving 21 bases between them. The CDR3 bases are TGTGCCAGCACCCCGGCGGAGGGCCCGACCTATTCACCCCTCCACTTT. Translated, it gives CASTPAEGPTYSPLHF.

The chain employs TRBV21-1 and TRBJ2-2. TRBV21-1 is listed as a pseudogene. The CDR3 runs to 13 residues. This chain's CDR3 is CASSTSNTGELFF. DNA of the CDR3: TGTGCCAGCAGCACCTCGAACACCGGGGAGCTGTTTTTT.

V usage is TRBV5-1 and J usage is TRBJ2-5; TRBD2 might be the D (6 bases). Deletions cut 0 bases from V and 5 bases from J, with 14 bases between. The V gene's germline CDR1 is SGHRS and CDR2 YFSETQ. The CDR3 is made up of 15 amino acids. CDR3 in amino acids: CASSLVGRRGETQYF. The CDR3 DNA is TGCGCCAGCAGCTTGGTTGGGAGGAGAGGCGAGACCCAGTACTTC. The variable domain in full, completed from reference TRBV5-1 and TRBJ2-5, reads KAGVTQTPRYLIKTRGQQVTLSCSPISGHRSVSWYQQTPGQGLQFLFEYFSETQRNKGNFPGRFSGRQFSNSRSEMNVSTLELGDSALYLCASSLVGRRGETQYFGPGTRLLVL.

The V and J genes are TRBV11-2 and TRBJ2-7; D gene unclear. V was pared by 4 bases and J by 3 bases, with 7 bases between. CDR3 size: 12 residues. Per the germline V gene, CDR1 is SGHAT and CDR2 is FQNNGV. The DNA for the CDR3 is TGTGCCAGCAGCTCGGGTGTCTACGAGCAGTACTTC. This sequence encodes CASSSGVYEQYF. Drawing the rest from reference TRBV11-2 and TRBJ2-7, the complete variable domain is EAGVAQSPRYKIIEKRQSVAFWCNPISGHATLYWYQQILGQGPKLLIQFQNNGVVDDSQLPKDRFSAERLKGVDSTLKIQPAKLEDSAVYLCASSSGVYEQYFGPGTRLTVT.

This clonotype was recorded a few times. The rearrangement links TRBV18 to TRBJ1-6, with TRBD1 as a possible D gene (5 bases). The CDR3 has 16 residues. CDR1 and CDR2 (germline): KGHSH, LQKENI. With 4 bases removed from V and 7 bases from J, the gap between germline ends came to 17 bases. CDR3 DNA sequence: TGTGCCAGCTCACAATCATGGGGGAGTTCCAATTCACCCCTCCACTTT. Its translation is CASSQSWGSSNSPLHF.

This clonotype is classed as medium-sized. The chain links TRBV7-2 to TRBJ2-7; D is undetermined. The CDR3 runs 17 residues. V was pared by 1 base and J by 2 bases, with 18 bases between. The germline gives CDR1 SGHTA, CDR2 FQGNSA. CDR3 residues: CASSLDIYMGYPYEQYF. The CDR3 DNA reads as TGTGCCAGCAGCTTAGACATCTACATGGGTTACCCCTACGAGCAGTACTTC.

The V call is TRBV6-4, the J call TRBJ2-1, with 10 bases that match TRBD2. The germline V gene encodes CDR1 MRHNA and CDR2 SNTAGT. The J segment lost 6 bases and the V segment lost 0 bases, leaving 2 bases of the junction unmatched. This CDR3 is built from 15 residues. CDR3: CASSDSASGSNEQFF. In nucleotides, the CDR3 is TGTGCCAGCAGTGACTCGGCTAGCGGGAGCAATGAGCAGTTCTTC.

This clonotype was detected a few times. J is TRBJ1-1 and V is TRBV2; no firm D call. Per germline, CDR1 SNHLY and CDR2 FYNNEI. With 7 bases removed from V and 0 bases from J, the gap between germline ends came to 12 bases. The length of the CDR3 is 14 residues. CDR3: CASKLRVMNTEAFF. The CDR3, as DNA: TGTGCCAGCAAGTTGAGAGTGATGAACACTGAAGCTTTCTTT.

This clonotype was recorded once. The chain employs TRBV18 and TRBJ2-7, with D maybe TRBD1 (5 bases). The CDR3 is made up of 12 amino acids. In germline, CDR1 is KGHSH, CDR2 LQKENI. Trimming took 6 bases from V and 3 from J, leaving 9 bases between them. Written as DNA, the CDR3 is TGTGCCAGCTCGCAAACAGGCTACGAGCAGTACTTC. Protein: CASSQTGYEQYF.

This sequence joins TRBV6-5 and TRBJ1-5, with 9 bases lining up with TRBD1. This CDR3 is 17 amino acids long. Germline CDR1 reads MNHEY; CDR2 reads SVGAGI. The ends lost 2 bases at V and 0 bases at J; junction bases unmatched: 5. The CDR3: CASSYGTGHYSNQPQHF. CDR3 DNA: TGTGCCAGCAGTTACGGGACAGGGCACTATAGCAATCAGCCCCAGCATTTT.

This clonotype is labeled as medium-sized. This chain joins TRBV7-3 and TRBJ1-6; tentative D call: TRBD1 (5 bases). Trimming removed 3 bases from V and 7 bases from J, with 10 bases in between. The CDR3 consists of 14 residues. CDR1 SGHTA and CDR2 FQGTGA come from the germline V gene. The CDR3 region is CASSFGTPNSPLHF. CDR3 DNA sequence: TGTGCCAGCAGCTTTGGGACGCCGAATTCACCCCTCCACTTT. Combining the CDR3 with reference TRBV7-3 and TRBJ1-6 gives the whole variable domain GAGVSQTPSNKVTEKGKYVELRCDPISGHTALYWYRQSLGQGPEFLIYFQGTGAADDSGLPNDRFFAVRPEGSVSTLKIQRTERGDSAVYLCASSFGTPNSPLHFGNGTRLTVT.

This clonotype was seen more than once but under ten times. The chain links TRBV7-3 to TRBJ2-1; 11 bases are shared with TRBD2. The V segment lost 8 bases and the J segment 4 bases; nucleotides outside the gene matches: 10. Germline V gene data show CDR1 as SGHTA and CDR2 as FQGTGA. This CDR3 spans 16 amino acids. CDR3 DNA sequence: TGTGCCAGCTCCCCGACTAGCGGGACCCTTTACAATGAGCAGTTCTTC. It is translated as CASSPTSGTLYNEQFF. The full variable domain, rest sourced from reference TRBV7-3 and TRBJ2-1, is GAGVSQTPSNKVTEKGKYVELRCDPISGHTALYWYRQSLGQGPEFLIYFQGTGAADDSGLPNDRFFAVRPEGSVSTLKIQRTERGDSAVYLCASSPTSGTLYNEQFFGPGTRLTVL.

In its sample, this clonotype was seen a few times. V gene TRBV18 combines with J gene TRBJ1-1; D is unclear. Looked up from germline, CDR1 is KGHSH and CDR2 is LQKENI. The CDR3 sequence is 12 residues long. V shed 2 bases and J shed 1 base, with 2 bases lying between them. CDR3 nucleotides: TGTGCCAGCTCACCAAGGAACACTGAAGCTTTCTTT. Translating it yields CASSPRNTEAFF.

This sequence joins TRBV11-2 and TRBJ2-3; D is ambiguous. In germline, CDR1 is SGHAT, CDR2 FQNNGV. This CDR3 spans 15 amino acids. The V and J ends lost 1 base and 1 base respectively, with 9 bases between them. CDR3 sequence: CASSLVLGRTDTQYF. In DNA, the CDR3 is TGTGCCAGCAGCTTAGTTTTGGGTCGCACAGATACGCAGTATTTT.